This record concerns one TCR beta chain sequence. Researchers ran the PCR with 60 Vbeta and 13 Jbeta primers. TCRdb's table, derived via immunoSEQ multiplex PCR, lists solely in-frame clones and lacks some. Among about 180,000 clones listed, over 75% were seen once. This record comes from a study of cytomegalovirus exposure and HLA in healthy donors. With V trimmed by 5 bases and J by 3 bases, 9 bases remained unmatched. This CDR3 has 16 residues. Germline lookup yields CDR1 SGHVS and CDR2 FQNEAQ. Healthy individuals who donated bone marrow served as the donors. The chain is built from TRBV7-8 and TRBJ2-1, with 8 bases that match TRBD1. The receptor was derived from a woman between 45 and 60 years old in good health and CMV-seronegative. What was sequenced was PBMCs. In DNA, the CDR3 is TGTGCCAGCAGCCCGGACAGGGACTTGATCTACAATGAGCAGTTCTTC. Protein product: CASSPDRDLIYNEQFF.